This is a list of T cell receptor beta chains from one sample in a study of shared clonotypes between healthy human individuals. Clones were read by immunoSEQ multiplex PCR, and TCRdb kept only the in-frame ones, dropping some. The data show hundreds of thousands of clones, about 91% seen once. The sequenced sample consisted of naive CD8+ T cells sorted from blood. The receptor set was obtained from a man between 25 and 39 years old in good health. CDR3s include the opening cysteine and the closing phenylalanine or tryptophan. A D gene is named only where the DNA matches it firmly. Clone size is shown for a subset of rows, as once, few, many or a class of expanded clone.

abundance: .
v_gene: TRBV28
j_gene: TRBJ2-7
d_gene: TRBD2
CDR3nt: TGTGCCAGCAGTTTTGAAGTTAGCGGGATAGGCGAGCAGTACTTC
CDR3aa: CASSFEVSGIGEQYF

abundance: .
v_gene: TRBV21-1
j_gene: TRBJ2-1
d_gene: .
CDR3nt: TGTGCCAGCAGCAAAGATGGGACAGCCCACTACAATGAGCAGTTCTTC
CDR3aa: CASSKDGTAHYNEQFF

abundance: .
v_gene: TRBV19
j_gene: TRBJ2-5
d_gene: .
CDR3nt: TGTGCCAGTAGTATCGTAGGGGCAGAGACCCAGTACTTC
CDR3aa: CASSIVGAETQYF

abundance: .
v_gene: TRBV11-2
j_gene: TRBJ2-7
d_gene: .
CDR3nt: TGTGCCAGCAGCTTAGGGTCCGACGAGCAGTACTTC
CDR3aa: CASSLGSDEQYF

abundance: .
v_gene: TRBV27
j_gene: TRBJ2-7
d_gene: .
CDR3nt: TGTGCCAGCAGTCCTTACTTAGGCTACGAGCAGTACTTC
CDR3aa: CASSPYLGYEQYF

abundance: .
v_gene: TRBV27
j_gene: TRBJ2-2
d_gene: .
CDR3nt: TGTGCCAGCAGTCTTACCCGACAGATGGGAACCGGGGAGCTGTTTTTT
CDR3aa: CASSLTRQMGTGELFF

abundance: once
v_gene: TRBV2
j_gene: TRBJ2-7
d_gene: .
CDR3nt: TGTGCCAGCAGTGGGGTACACCTCAGCTCCTACGAGCAGTACTTC
CDR3aa: CASSGVHLSSYEQYF

abundance: .
v_gene: TRBV7-9
j_gene: TRBJ2-5
d_gene: TRBD1
CDR3nt: TGTGCGGATGGGACAGGAGCGCGGGAGACCCAGTACTTC
CDR3aa: CADGTGARETQYF

abundance: .
v_gene: TRBV13
j_gene: TRBJ2-7
d_gene: TRBD1
CDR3nt: TGTGCCAGCAGCTTTAGCGACAGGGGTTCCCTCGAGCAGTACTTC
CDR3aa: CASSFSDRGSLEQYF

abundance: .
v_gene: TRBV7-8
j_gene: TRBJ2-2
d_gene: TRBD1
CDR3nt: TGTGCCAGCAGCTTCCGTGAATGGACAGGGTCCGGGGAGCTGTTTTTT
CDR3aa: CASSFREWTGSGELFF

abundance: .
v_gene: TRBV4-1
j_gene: TRBJ2-7
d_gene: .
CDR3nt: TGCGCCAGCAGCCAAGAGTTGGGGCTCGACGAGCAGTACTTC
CDR3aa: CASSQELGLDEQYF

abundance: .
v_gene: TRBV7-3
j_gene: TRBJ1-2
d_gene: .
CDR3nt: TGTGCCAGCAGCTTACCTGGGACGGATTATGGCTACACCTTC
CDR3aa: CASSLPGTDYGYTF

abundance: .
v_gene: TRBV19
j_gene: TRBJ2-7
d_gene: .
CDR3nt: TGTGCCAGTAGCTCCACTCCCTACGAGCAGTACTTC
CDR3aa: CASSSTPYEQYF

abundance: .
v_gene: TRBV5-1
j_gene: TRBJ2-7
d_gene: TRBD1
CDR3nt: TGCGCCACCAGATCTAAACAGGGGGCAGGCGAGCAGTACTTC
CDR3aa: CATRSKQGAGEQYF

abundance: .
v_gene: TRBV14
j_gene: TRBJ2-3
d_gene: .
CDR3nt: TGTGCCAGCAGCCAAGAAGTCACAGATACGCAGTATTTT
CDR3aa: CASSQEVTDTQYF

abundance: few
v_gene: TRBV10-1
j_gene: TRBJ2-2
d_gene: .
CDR3nt: TGCGCCAGCAGCCGGGACCAACTCACCGGGGAGCTGTTTTTT
CDR3aa: CASSRDQLTGELFF

abundance: once
v_gene: TRBV7-9
j_gene: TRBJ2-3
d_gene: .
CDR3nt: TGTGCCAGCAGCTCGCACACCAGATCAGATACGCAGTATTTT
CDR3aa: CASSSHTRSDTQYF

abundance: once
v_gene: TRBV27
j_gene: TRBJ2-1
d_gene: .
CDR3nt: TGTGCCAGCAGTCTAGGGACCCGCCCTTCCTACAATGAGCAGTTCTTC
CDR3aa: CASSLGTRPSYNEQFF

abundance: .
v_gene: TRBV28
j_gene: TRBJ1-1
d_gene: TRBD1
CDR3nt: TGTGCCAGCAGTTGGGGACAGATGAACACTGAAGCTTTCTTT
CDR3aa: CASSWGQMNTEAFF

abundance: .
v_gene: TRBV11-2
j_gene: TRBJ2-1
d_gene: TRBD2
CDR3nt: TGTGCCAGCAGCTGGGGACTAGCGGGAGGGCAGTACAATGAGCAGTTCTTC
CDR3aa: CASSWGLAGGQYNEQFF

abundance: .
v_gene: TRBV14
j_gene: TRBJ2-2
d_gene: .
CDR3nt: TGTGCCAGCAGCCAAGAAGCTCCTCGACTGAACACCGGGGAGCTGTTTTTT
CDR3aa: CASSQEAPRLNTGELFF

abundance: .
v_gene: TRBV7-8
j_gene: TRBJ2-1
d_gene: .
CDR3nt: TGTGCCAGCATGGGGAACAGGGCGATTCCTTACAATGAGCAGTTCTTC
CDR3aa: CASMGNRAIPYNEQFF

abundance: .
v_gene: TRBV7-9
j_gene: TRBJ1-1
d_gene: .
CDR3nt: TGTGCCAGCAGCTCGGACTTAACTCAGAACACTGAAGCTTTCTTT
CDR3aa: CASSSDLTQNTEAFF

abundance: .
v_gene: TRBV28
j_gene: TRBJ2-7
d_gene: TRBD2
CDR3nt: TGTGCCAGCAGTTACACCGGGACTAGCGGAGAGCAGTACTTC
CDR3aa: CASSYTGTSGEQYF

abundance: .
v_gene: TRBV28
j_gene: TRBJ2-7
d_gene: TRBD1
CDR3nt: TGTGCCAGCAGCACACTATTTACCGGGACAGGCGACGAGCAGTACTTC
CDR3aa: CASSTLFTGTGDEQYF

abundance: .
v_gene: TRBV15
j_gene: TRBJ2-7
d_gene: TRBD1
CDR3nt: TGTGCCACCAGCAGATTGCCCCGGACAGGGATCAGCGAGCAGTACTTC
CDR3aa: CATSRLPRTGISEQYF

abundance: .
v_gene: TRBV18
j_gene: TRBJ2-3
d_gene: .
CDR3nt: TGTGCCAGCTCACAAGCCTCGGGGGCAGGGAGCACAGATACGCAGTATTTT
CDR3aa: CASSQASGAGSTDTQYF

abundance: few
v_gene: TRBV25-1
j_gene: TRBJ2-1
d_gene: .
CDR3nt: TGTGCCAGCAGTCCAGGACTACACAATGAGCAGTTCTTC
CDR3aa: CASSPGLHNEQFF

abundance: .
v_gene: TRBV6-5
j_gene: TRBJ1-5
d_gene: .
CDR3nt: TGTGCCAGCAGTTACCGGGTCCAAGGGCCCCAGCATTTT
CDR3aa: CASSYRVQGPQHF

abundance: .
v_gene: TRBV28
j_gene: TRBJ2-1
d_gene: TRBD1
CDR3nt: TGTGCCAGCAGTTTTCCCGGACAGGGGAATGAGCAGTTCTTC
CDR3aa: CASSFPGQGNEQFF

abundance: .
v_gene: TRBV7-9
j_gene: TRBJ1-1
d_gene: .
CDR3nt: TGTGCCAGTGTAAGTTGGGGGTACCCTGAAGCTTTCTTT
CDR3aa: CASVSWGYPEAFF

abundance: .
v_gene: TRBV28
j_gene: TRBJ1-1
d_gene: TRBD1
CDR3nt: TGTGCCAGCAGTTGGTGGACAGGGGGCACTGAAGCTTTCTTT
CDR3aa: CASSWWTGGTEAFF

abundance: .
v_gene: TRBV29-1
j_gene: TRBJ2-7
d_gene: .
CDR3nt: TGCAGCGTTGAAGTCCCAGGGACCGACTCCTACGAGCAGTACTTC
CDR3aa: CSVEVPGTDSYEQYF

abundance: .
v_gene: TRBV27
j_gene: TRBJ2-7
d_gene: .
CDR3nt: TGTGCCAGCAGTTTCTTACAGGGTGGCGAGCAGTACTTC
CDR3aa: CASSFLQGGEQYF

abundance: .
v_gene: TRBV5-1
j_gene: TRBJ2-1
d_gene: .
CDR3nt: TGCGCCAGCAGCTTTCCATGGATATCAGGGGAACGGGGGAATGAGCAGTTCTTC
CDR3aa: CASSFPWISGERGNEQFF